This T cell receptor beta chain was documented in a study of T cells in Graves' hyperthyroidism and ophthalmopathy. Between the trimmed V and J ends, which lost 5 bases and 10 bases, there was a span of 12 bases. CDR3 length: 12 amino acids. From germline, CDR1 is SEHNR and CDR2 FQNEAQ (reference sequence). There were TCR beta CDR3 regions amplified from RNA transcripts. Carried out on the TCR CDR3, a first-round RT-PCR used the HTBI primer set. TCRdb re-called the multiplex PCR reads through MiXCR, storing one row per CDR3 protein. The table has approximately 270,000 distinct CDR3 sequences, about 14% seen once.

This receptor was obtained from a woman aged 40 to 49 with Graves' hyperthyroidism that later progressed to Graves' ophthalmopathy. This chain joins TRBV7-9 and TRBJ2-1; D unresolved. Sequenced sample: blood. CDR3 protein: CASSRPRVEQFF. The CDR3 DNA follows: TGTGCCAGCAGCCGCCCCAGAGTCGAGCAGTTCTTC.